Described below is a single TCR beta chain sequence and its context. Antigen unknown. The CDR3 contains 14 residues. V shed 3 bases and J shed 4 bases, with 12 bases lying between them. The germline V gene encodes CDR1 LNHDA and CDR2 SQIVND (reference sequence). The sample belongs to a study of T cells in Graves' hyperthyroidism and ophthalmopathy. At the level of the study: Peripheral blood was taken when the disease was first diagnosed, before any treatment began.

TCR beta CDR3 sequences were amplified from RNA transcripts. With the HTBI primer set, the TCR CDR3 went through a first round of RT-PCR. A single record per CDR3 protein comes from TCRdb applying MiXCR to the multiplex PCR reads. Of under 350,000 distinct CDR3 sequences listed, 18% are singletons. The PBMCs had their origin in 7.5 to 10 ml of fresh peripheral blood. General study findings and limits: The majority of expanded thyroid clonotypes above 0.001 also appeared in blood.

The sequence was collected from a woman aged 50 to 60 with Graves' hyperthyroidism. The sequenced sample was blood. The chain employs TRBV19 and TRBJ1-1; possible D gene TRBD1, 5 bases. The CDR3 protein is CASSIQGVGTEAFF. As DNA, the CDR3 is TGTGCCAGTAGTATTCAGGGCGTCGGCACTGAAGCTTTCTTT.